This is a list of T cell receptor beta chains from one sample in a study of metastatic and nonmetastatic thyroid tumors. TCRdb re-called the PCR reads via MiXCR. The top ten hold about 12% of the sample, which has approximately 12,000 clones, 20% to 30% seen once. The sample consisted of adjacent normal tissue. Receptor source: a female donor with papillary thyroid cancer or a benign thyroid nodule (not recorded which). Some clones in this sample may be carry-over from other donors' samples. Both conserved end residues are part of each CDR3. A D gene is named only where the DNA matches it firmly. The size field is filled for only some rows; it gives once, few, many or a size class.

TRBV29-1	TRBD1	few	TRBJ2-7	TGCAGCGTTGAGTACTGGGACAGGGAAGGCGAGCAGTACTTC	CSVEYWDREGEQYF
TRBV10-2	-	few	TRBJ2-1	TGCGCCAGCAGATTATCGGGGAGCCCATACAATGTGCAGTTCTTC	CASRLSGSPYNVQFF
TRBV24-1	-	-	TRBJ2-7	TGTGCCACCAGTGACAGCTCCTACGAGCAGTACTTC	CATSDSSYEQYF
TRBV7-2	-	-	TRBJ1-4	TGTGCCAGCAGCTTGGGCCTAGCGGGGAATGAAAAACTGTTTTTT	CASSLGLAGNEKLFF
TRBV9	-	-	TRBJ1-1	TGTGCCAGCGGGGGACTGAACACTGAAGCTTTCTTT	CASGGLNTEAFF
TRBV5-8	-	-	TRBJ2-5	TGTGCCAGCAGCCAAACCGGGAGCACCGGGGCCGAGACCCATTACTTC	CASSQTGSTGAETHYF
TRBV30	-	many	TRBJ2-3	TGTGCCTGGAGGGTGAACACAGATACGCAGTATTTT	CAWRVNTDTQYF
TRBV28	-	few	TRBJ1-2	TGTGCCATAACCGGGACCCGGGCAGGAGGCTACACCTTC	CAITGTRAGGYTF
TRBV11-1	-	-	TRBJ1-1	TGTGCCAGCAGCTTAGCGGGACCAGGACACATAAACACTGAAGCTTTCTTT	CASSLAGPGHINTEAFF
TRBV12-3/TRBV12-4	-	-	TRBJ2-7	TGTGCCAGCAGTTTGGGCGCCGCGATGGAGCAGTACTTC	CASSLGAAMEQYF
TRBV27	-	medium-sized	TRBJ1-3	TGTGCCAGCAGTTTATCCCCAGGGTCCGGAAACACCATATATTTT	CASSLSPGSGNTIYF
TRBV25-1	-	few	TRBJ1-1	TGTGCCAGCAGTTCCCCCATGGTCCTTGGGGGAAGAGCTTTCTTT	CASSSPMVLGGRAFF
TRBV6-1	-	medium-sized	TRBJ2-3	TGTGCCAGCAGAGAGAAGGATACGCAGTATTTT	CASREKDTQYF
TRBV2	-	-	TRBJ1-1	TGTGCCAGCATTTATCAGGAGAACACTGAAGCTTTCTTT	CASIYQENTEAFF
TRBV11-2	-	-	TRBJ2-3	TGTGCCAGCAGCTCCCTGGGGGGTTACCGCACAGATACGCAGTATTTT	CASSSLGGYRTDTQYF
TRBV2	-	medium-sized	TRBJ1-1	TGTGCCAGCAGTGAGATAGGGACTGAAGCTTTCTTT	CASSEIGTEAFF
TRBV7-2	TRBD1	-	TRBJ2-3	TGTGCCAGCAGCTTATACGACAGGGGTAGGACGCAGTATTTT	CASSLYDRGRTQYF
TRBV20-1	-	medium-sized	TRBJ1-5	TGCAGTGCTTCCCCCTATGGGGACGGGCAGCCCCAGCATTTT	CSASPYGDGQPQHF
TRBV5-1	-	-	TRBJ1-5	TGCGCCAGCAGCATCGCAGGAGACAATCAGCCCCAGCATTTT	CASSIAGDNQPQHF
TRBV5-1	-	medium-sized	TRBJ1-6	TGCGCCAGCAGCTTGTATTCAAGGACGGAGTATAATTCACCCCTCCACTTT	CASSLYSRTEYNSPLHF
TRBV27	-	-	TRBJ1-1	TGTGCCAGCAGTCAGCGGGGGAGTTTTAACACTGAAGCTTTCTTT	CASSQRGSFNTEAFF
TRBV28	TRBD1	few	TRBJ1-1	TGTGCCAGCAACAGGGGCCAAAACACTGAAGCTTTCTTT	CASNRGQNTEAFF
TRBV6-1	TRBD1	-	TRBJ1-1	TGTGCCAGCAGGGACAGGGGCACTGAAGCTTTCTTT	CASRDRGTEAFF
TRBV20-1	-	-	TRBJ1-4	TGCAGTGCTAGAGATGGGGGCGAAAAACTGTTTTTT	CSARDGGEKLFF
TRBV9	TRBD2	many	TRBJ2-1	TGTGCCAGCAGCGCCCCTGGGCGGGAGTTTGATGAGCAGTTCTTC	CASSAPGREFDEQFF
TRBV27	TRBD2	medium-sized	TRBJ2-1	TGTGCCAGCAGTCCCGGGACTAGCGGGGACAATGAGCAGTTCTTC	CASSPGTSGDNEQFF
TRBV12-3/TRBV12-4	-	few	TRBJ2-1	TGTGCCAGTAGCCCCGGCAGCCGCAATGAGCAGTTCTTC	CASSPGSRNEQFF
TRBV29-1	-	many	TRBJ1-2	TGCAGCGTTACCAAGACAGGAGGCTACACCTTC	CSVTKTGGYTF
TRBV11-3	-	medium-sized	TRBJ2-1	TGTGCCAGCAGCGAAAGGGTAGTTGAGCAGTTCTTC	CASSERVVEQFF
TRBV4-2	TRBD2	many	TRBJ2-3	TGTGCCAGCAGCCAGGGGGCGGGACTAGGAACAGATACGCAGTATTTT	CASSQGAGLGTDTQYF
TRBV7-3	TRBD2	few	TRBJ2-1	TGTGCCAGCAGCTTAAAGGGCCCGGGGACTAGCGGTGAGCAGTTCTTC	CASSLKGPGTSGEQFF
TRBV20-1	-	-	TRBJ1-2	TGCAGTGCCGAGAGGGGCGGACCCAACTATGGCTACACCTTC	CSAERGGPNYGYTF
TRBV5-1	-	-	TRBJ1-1	TGCGCCAGCAGCTTCGATGGGAACACTGAAGCTTTCTTT	CASSFDGNTEAFF
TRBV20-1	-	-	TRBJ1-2	TGCAGTGCTCCCGACGGATACTATGGCTACACCTTC	CSAPDGYYGYTF
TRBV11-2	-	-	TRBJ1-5	TGTGCCAGCAGCCGGAAAAGAGCCGGGATCGGAGACCCATATAGCAATCAGCCCCAGCATTTT	CASSRKRAGIGDPYSNQPQHF
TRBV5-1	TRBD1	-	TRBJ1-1	TGCGCCAGCAGCTTGAAATCCCCCGGGTTAAGACAGGGGGAAGCTTTCTTT	CASSLKSPGLRQGEAFF
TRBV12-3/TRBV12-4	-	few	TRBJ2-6	TGTGCCAGCAGCTATCGGCGCTCTGGGGCCAACGTCCTGACTTTC	CASSYRRSGANVLTF
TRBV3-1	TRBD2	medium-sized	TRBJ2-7	TGTGCCAGCAGCCAAGGGGGAGGGGAGCAGTACTTC	CASSQGGGEQYF
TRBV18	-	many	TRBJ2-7	TGTGCCAGCTCACCGAGCCGGCGGAGGGGGTCCTACGAGCAGTACTTC	CASSPSRRRGSYEQYF
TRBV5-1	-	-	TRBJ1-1	TGCGCCAGCAGCTTGGGGGCGTGGTCCGAAGCTTTCTTT	CASSLGAWSEAFF
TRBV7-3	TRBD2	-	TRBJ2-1	TGTGCCAGCAGCGGCGGACTAGTCGGGGAGCAGTTCTTC	CASSGGLVGEQFF
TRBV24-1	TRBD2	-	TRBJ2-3	TGTGCCACAAGTGCGACGAGCGGGAGGCGGACAGATACGCAGTATTTT	CATSATSGRRTDTQYF
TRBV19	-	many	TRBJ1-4	TGTGCCAGTAGCCGGCACGCCCAACTTAATGAAAAACTGTTTTTT	CASSRHAQLNEKLFF
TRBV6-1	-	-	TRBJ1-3	TGTGCCAGCATCCAGAACAGGGCTCCCCCTGGAAACACCATATATTTT	CASIQNRAPPGNTIYF
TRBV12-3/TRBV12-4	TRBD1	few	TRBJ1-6	TGTGCCAGTAGTCCGGGACAGGGTAGTTCACCCCTCCACTTT	CASSPGQGSSPLHF
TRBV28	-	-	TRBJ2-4	TGTGCCACCAGTTTACAAGGAAGTCTAACCAAAATCATTCAGTACTTC	CATSLQGSLTKIIQYF
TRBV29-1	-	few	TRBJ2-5	TGCAGAGTTGGTGCGGGGCAAGAGACCCAGTACTTC	CRVGAGQETQYF
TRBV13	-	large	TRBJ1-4	TGTGCCAGCAGCGCCCGAGTGTCGGTGGCTAATGAAAAACTGTTTTTT	CASSARVSVANEKLFF
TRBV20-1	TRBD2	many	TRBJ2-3	TGCAGTGCTTTCCTCCAGCGGGCTAGCGGGAGACTACTGAGCACAGATACGCAGTATTTT	CSAFLQRASGRLLSTDTQYF
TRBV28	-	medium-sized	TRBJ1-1	TGTGCCAGCAGATACAGGGAGACTGAAGCTTTCTTT	CASRYRETEAFF
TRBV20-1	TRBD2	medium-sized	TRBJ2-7	TGCAGTGCTGATAGCGGGAGGGCAGGCTACGAGCAGTACTTC	CSADSGRAGYEQYF
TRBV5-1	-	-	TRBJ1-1	TGCGCCAGCAGTTCGAACACAGGGTCAACTGAAGCTTTCTTT	CASSSNTGSTEAFF
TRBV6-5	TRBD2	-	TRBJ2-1	TGTGCCAGTACCGGGACTAGCGGGTGGAGCTCCTACAATGAGCAGTTCTTC	CASTGTSGWSSYNEQFF